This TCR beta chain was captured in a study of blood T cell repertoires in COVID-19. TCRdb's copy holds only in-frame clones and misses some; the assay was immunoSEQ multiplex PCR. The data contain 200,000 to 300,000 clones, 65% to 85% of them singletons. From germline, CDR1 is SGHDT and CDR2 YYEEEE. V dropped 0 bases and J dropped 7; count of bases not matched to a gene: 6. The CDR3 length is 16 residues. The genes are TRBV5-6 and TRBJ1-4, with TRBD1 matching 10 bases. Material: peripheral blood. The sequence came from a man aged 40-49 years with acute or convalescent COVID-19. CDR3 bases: TGTGCCAGCAGCTTGGGACAGGGGGCGCTTGGTGAAAAACTGTTTTTT. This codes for CASSLGQGALGEKLFF.